These 11 T cell receptor beta chains came from one sample sequenced in a study of cytomegalovirus exposure and HLA in healthy donors. Both 60 Vbeta primers and 13 Jbeta primers went into the PCR. The protocol was immunoSEQ multiplex PCR, while the TCRdb copy is restricted to in-frame clones and leaves out a portion. Of 100,000 to 150,000 clones in the sample, around 75% were seen once. Sequencing input: PBMCs. The receptors were gathered from a woman aged 50 to 60 in good health and CMV-seronegative.

The rearrangement uses TRBV5-8 and TRBJ2-7; 12 nucleotides agree with TRBD2. The J segment lost 2 bases and the V segment lost 4 bases, leaving 4 bases of the junction unmatched. The CDR3 is 15 residues long. Germline V gives CDR1 SGHTS, CDR2 YDEGEE. The CDR3 coding sequence is TGTGCCAGCAGCCCCGGACTAGCGGGAACCTACGAGCAGTACTTC. Amino acids: CASSPGLAGTYEQYF.

This clone was picked up a small number of times. This sequence joins TRBV4-3 and TRBJ1-1; 11 bases match TRBD1. The V segment lost 4 bases and the J segment 4 bases; nucleotides outside the gene matches: 5. This CDR3 is built from 15 residues. The V gene's germline CDR1 is LGHNA and CDR2 YSLEER. The CDR3 nucleotides are TGCGCCAGCAGCCTCGGGGGACAGGGGGTCACTGAAGCTTTCTTT. This encodes CASSLGGQGVTEAFF.

This chain uses TRBV7-2 with TRBJ1-1; 7 nucleotides match TRBD1. The CDR3 length is 15 residues. Germline-derived CDR1 and CDR2 are SGHTA and FQGNSA. The V gene end was trimmed by 5 bases and the J gene end by 4 bases; junction bases not matched to a gene: 10. CDR3 protein: CASSPILGQATEAFF. CDR3 nucleotides: TGTGCCAGCAGCCCTATCCTTGGACAGGCCACTGAAGCTTTCTTT.

The rearrangement links TRBV9 to TRBJ1-5; D call uncertain. CDR1 and CDR2 from the germline V gene are SGDLS and YYNGEE. Trimming removed 2 bases from V and 6 bases from J, with 18 bases in between. The CDR3 loop spans 16 amino acids. The CDR3 DNA is TGTGCCAGCAGCGTCCGACGACACATCTTCGTTCAGCCCCAGCATTTT. It yields the protein CASSVRRHIFVQPQHF. The full variable domain, rest sourced from reference TRBV9 and TRBJ1-5, is DSGVTQTPKHLITATGQRVTLRCSPRSGDLSVYWYQQSLDQGLQFLIQYYNGEERAKGNILERFSAQQFPDLHSELNLSSLELGDSALYFCASSVRRHIFVQPQHFGDGTRLSIL.

The rearrangement uses TRBV7-2 and TRBJ2-7; 9 bases map to TRBD1. Germline V gene sequence: CDR1 SGHTA, CDR2 FQGNSA. V lost 5 bases to trimming and J lost 6 bases; unmatched junction nucleotides: 11. The CDR3 contains 15 residues. CDR3: CASSPLTGGAGEQYF. Here the CDR3 DNA reads TGTGCCAGCAGCCCGCTGACAGGGGGTGCGGGCGAGCAGTACTTC. The entire variable domain, with the rest obtained from reference TRBV7-2 and TRBJ2-7, is as follows: GAGVSQSPSNKVTEKGKDVELRCDPISGHTALYWYRQSLGQGLEFLIYFQGNSAPDKSGLPSDRFSAERTGGSVSTLTIQRTQQEDSAVYLCASSPLTGGAGEQYFGPGTRLTVT.

V usage is TRBV27 and J usage is TRBJ2-3, with 11 bases aligning to TRBD2. Germline V gene sequence: CDR1 MNHEY, CDR2 SMNVEV (reference sequence). The CDR3 length is 15 residues. The ends lost 5 bases at V and 4 bases at J; junction bases unmatched: 5. CDR3 in amino acids: CASSQLAGVPDTQYF. For the CDR3, the DNA is TGTGCCAGCAGTCAACTAGCGGGAGTTCCAGATACGCAGTATTTT.

V is TRBV7-2 and J is TRBJ2-5, with 8 positions matching TRBD1. Losses at the gene ends were 5 bases for V and 1 base for J; bases not matched to a gene: 3. The germline CDR1 and CDR2 sequences are SGHTA and FQGNSA. The CDR3 is 14 amino acids. The CDR3 DNA reads TGTGCCAGCAGCGAAGGGACAGGCCAAGAGACCCAGTACTTC. It translates to CASSEGTGQETQYF.

In DNA, the CDR3 is TGTGCCAGCAGCTTATGGGAGTCTCCCTACAATGAGCAGTTCTTC. It is translated as CASSLWESPYNEQFF. The chain carries TRBV7-2 and TRBJ2-1; the D gene is possibly TRBD2 (5 bases). In germline, CDR1 is SGHTA, CDR2 FQGNSA. This CDR3 has 15 amino acids. The germline V and J ends were trimmed by 2 bases and 2 bases, with 10 bases remaining between them. The full variable domain, its missing parts supplied by reference TRBV7-2 and TRBJ2-1, is GAGVSQSPSNKVTEKGKDVELRCDPISGHTALYWYRQSLGQGLEFLIYFQGNSAPDKSGLPSDRFSAERTGGSVSTLTIQRTQQEDSAVYLCASSLWESPYNEQFFGPGTRLTVL.

This chain connects TRBV29-1 to TRBJ2-3; TRBD1 agrees at 10 bases. J was trimmed by 1 base and V by 6 bases; bases with no gene match: 4. Germline values: CDR1 SQVTM, CDR2 ANQGSEA. This CDR3 is built from 14 residues. The CDR3: CSVDRGGGTDTQYF. Here the CDR3 DNA reads TGCAGCGTGGACAGGGGGGGAGGCACAGATACGCAGTATTTT.

The chain uses TRBV7-8 and TRBJ1-1, with 8 bases matching TRBD1. CDR3 size: 19 residues. Germline V gene lookup returns CDR1 SGHVS and CDR2 FQNEAQ. Unmatched junction bases numbered 15, after V lost 2 bases and J lost 1 base. The CDR3 DNA follows: TGTGCCAGCAGCTTAAATTGGGTCCCGGGACAGGTAGGGAACACTGAAGCTTTCTTT. Translation: CASSLNWVPGQVGNTEAFF.

This sequence joins TRBV7-9 and TRBJ2-2; D remains unclear. The ends were cut back, 1 base at V and 5 bases at J, with 5 bases in the middle. The germline V gene encodes CDR1 SEHNR and CDR2 FQNEAQ (reference sequence). The length of the CDR3 is 13 residues. The CDR3 reads CASSLETTGELFF. CDR3 coding DNA: TGTGCCAGCAGCTTAGAGACAACCGGGGAGCTGTTTTTT.